A single sample is the source of the 19 T cell receptor beta chains below, sequenced in a study of cytomegalovirus exposure and HLA in healthy donors. The PCR used 60 Vbeta and 13 Jbeta primers. Libraries were prepared by immunoSEQ multiplex PCR; TCRdb keeps only in-frame clonotypes and omits some of them. This table has 150,000 to 180,000 clones, more than 75% appearing once. Sample: PBMCs. These receptors originate from a man under 40 in good health and CMV-seropositive.

This chain joins TRBV6-5 and TRBJ2-1, with 7 bases matching TRBD2. CDR3 length: 14 amino acids. Unmatched junction bases numbered 8, after V lost 6 bases and J lost 6 bases. Germline assignment: CDR1 MNHEY and CDR2 SVGAGI. The CDR3 spells CASSYLTSANEQFF. DNA for the CDR3: TGTGCCAGCAGCTATCTTACTAGCGCCAATGAGCAGTTCTTC.

CDR3 bases: TGTGCCAGCAGTACACTGGACAGGGGTTGTAGCAATCAGCCCCAGCATTTT. The encoded protein is CASSTLDRGCSNQPQHF. The chain recombines TRBV25-1 with TRBJ1-5; 9 bases are shared with TRBD1. CDR1 MGHDK and CDR2 SYGVNS come from the germline V gene. CDR3 length: 17 residues. V gave up 5 bases and J gave up 0 bases; unmatched junction bases: 8.

This clone was seen only once. The chain combines TRBV7-9 with TRBJ1-5, with 7 bases aligning to TRBD1. CDR1 is SEHNR and CDR2 is FQNEAQ in the germline V gene (reference sequence). The CDR3 contains 15 residues. Trimming cost V 3 bases and J 5 bases; bases outside gene matches: 7. The DNA for the CDR3 is TGTGCCAGCAGCTTTGACAGGGAATCGGATCAGCCCCAGCATTTT. It translates to CASSFDRESDQPQHF.

V and J are TRBV6-5 and TRBJ1-5; D is undetermined. This CDR3 region has 15 residues. In germline, CDR1 is MNHEY, CDR2 SVGAGI. V lost 0 bases to trimming and J lost 2 bases, with 8 bases between them. The CDR3 nucleotides are TGTGCCAGCAGTTACTCCATCTATGGCAATCAGCCCCAGCATTTT. It specifies CASSYSIYGNQPQHF.

CDR3 bases: TGTGCCTGGAGTGTTATTTCAAGGGGCTCTGAGACCCAGTACTTC. Translated, it gives CAWSVISRGSETQYF. V and J are TRBV30 and TRBJ2-5; tentatively, D is TRBD1 (5 bases). The CDR3 contains 15 residues. V was pared by 0 bases and J by 5 bases, with 16 bases between. Germline CDR1 and CDR2: GTSNPN and SVGIG (reference sequence).

This chain connects TRBV5-6 to TRBJ2-7; 13 nucleotides match TRBD2. Trimming cost V 0 bases and J 6 bases; bases outside gene matches: 6. The germline CDR1 and CDR2 sequences are SGHDT and YYEEEE. The CDR3 is 16 residues long. The CDR3 sequence: CASSLELAGGYGEQYF. The CDR3 nucleotides read TGTGCCAGCAGCTTGGAACTAGCGGGAGGGTATGGCGAGCAGTACTTC.

This rearrangement joins TRBV7-9 to TRBJ2-1; 7 nucleotides match TRBD1. V lost 1 base, J lost 10 bases, and 1 base stayed unmatched. The length of the CDR3 is 12 residues. Germline V gives CDR1 SEHNR, CDR2 FQNEAQ (reference sequence). DNA of the CDR3: TGTGCCAGCAGCTTAGTGGACAGGGAGCAGTTCTTC. Translation: CASSLVDREQFF.

The chain is built from TRBV19 and TRBJ2-7; TRBD2 is a possible D gene (6 bases). V lost 1 base to trimming and J lost 1 base, with 8 bases between them. The V gene's germline CDR1 is LNHDA and CDR2 SQIVND (reference sequence). The CDR3 spans 14 residues. In nucleotides, the CDR3 is TGTGCCAGTAGTATAGCGGGAGAGTCCTACGAGCAGTACTTC. It specifies CASSIAGESYEQYF. The variable domain in full, completed from reference TRBV19 and TRBJ2-7, reads DGGITQSPKYLFRKEGQNVTLSCEQNLNHDAMYWYRQDPGQGLRLIYYSQIVNDFQKGDIAEGYSVSREKKESFPLTVTSAQKNPTAFYLCASSIAGESYEQYFGPGTRLTVT.

The rearrangement joins TRBV19 to TRBJ2-1; 12 nucleotides agree with TRBD1. V lost 5 bases, J lost 7 bases, and 9 bases stayed unmatched. This CDR3 region has 16 residues. Germline CDR1 is LNHDA and CDR2 is SQIVND (reference sequence). The CDR3: CASSPYGDRGLNEQFF. DNA of the CDR3: TGTGCCAGTAGTCCCTATGGGGACAGGGGGCTTAATGAGCAGTTCTTC.

The rearrangement joins TRBV2 to TRBJ1-5, with unresolved D. The CDR3 spans 14 residues. Trimming stripped 5 bases from V and 0 bases from J, with 8 bases between. The germline CDR1 and CDR2 sequences are SNHLY and FYNNEI. The chain's CDR3 is CASSYDNSNQPQHF. In DNA, the CDR3 is TGTGCCAGCAGTTATGACAATAGCAATCAGCCCCAGCATTTT.

Only one count was recorded for this clone. The rearrangement uses TRBV7-8 and TRBJ2-5; D perhaps matches TRBD2 (6 bases). The DNA end favors TRBJ2-7, so the J call may be wrong. Germline V gives CDR1 SGHVS, CDR2 FQNEAQ. CDR3 size: 13 residues. As DNA, the CDR3 is TGTGCCAGCAGCTTTGCTAGCGCCTACGAGCAGTACTTC. It translates to CASSFASAYEQYF.

The count of this clone is one. The rearrangement uses TRBV11-3 and TRBJ2-3, with D maybe TRBD2 (6 bases). V shed 1 base and J shed 4 bases, with 9 bases lying between them. The CDR3 sequence is 14 residues long. Germline V gene sequence: CDR1 SGHNT, CDR2 YENEEA. CDR3 coding DNA: TGTGCCAGCAGCTTAGGGGCTAGCGCAGATACGCAGTATTTT. This codes for CASSLGASADTQYF.

Here the CDR3 reads CASLRDGNFYGYTF. DNA for the CDR3: TGTGCCAGCCTGCGGGACGGCAACTTCTATGGCTACACCTTC. This chain links TRBV2 with TRBJ1-2; D may be TRBD1 (5 bases). CDR1 and CDR2 from the germline V gene are SNHLY and FYNNEI. CDR3 size: 14 residues. The V end lost 8 bases, the J end lost 4 bases, and 17 bases lay between the germline ends.

This clone was seen a few times. The V gene is TRBV25-1, the J gene TRBJ2-2, with D tentatively TRBD1 (6 bases). V lost 6 bases and J 7 bases, leaving 21 bases between the germline ends. This CDR3 is 16 amino acids long. Per the germline V gene, CDR1 is MGHDK and CDR2 is SYGVNS. The CDR3, as DNA: TGTGCCAGCAGCATATTGGGACATATTGGTGGCGGGGAGCTGTTTTTT. Translating gives CASSILGHIGGGELFF.

This clone has only a few counts. This sequence joins TRBV21-1 and TRBJ2-7; TRBD1, the D gene given by the table, was not confirmed from the DNA. TRBV21-1 corresponds to a pseudogene. The CDR3 runs 14 residues. The CDR3 region has the DNA TGTGCCATAGACCGGGACAGGGTGACCTACGAGCAGTACTTC. Protein: CAIDRDRVTYEQYF.

CDR3 nucleotides: TGCGCCAGCAGCCAAGATCGGTGGGACAGATATAATTCACCCCTCCACTTT. It is translated as CASSQDRWDRYNSPLHF. This chain joins TRBV4-1 and TRBJ1-6; the match to TRBD1 covers 7 bases. The CDR3 length is 17 residues. Germline CDR1 and CDR2: MGHRA and YSYEKL. V trimming: 0 bases; J trimming: 4 bases; junction bases outside the gene matches: 6.

The genes are TRBV1 and TRBJ2-1; TRBD1 was called by the table and not checked on the DNA. TRBV1 is a pseudogene locus. This CDR3 contains 17 residues. CDR3 nucleotides: TGCACCAGCAGCGGCCGGGACAGGGGAAGCGAACAGAATGAGCAGTTCTTC. Amino acid sequence: CTSSGRDRGSEQNEQFF.

The CDR3 here is CASSTGNTEAFF. The CDR3 DNA reads as TGTGCCAGCAGTACGGGGAACACTGAAGCTTTCTTT. V gene TRBV27 combines with J gene TRBJ1-1; D not certain. Germline lookup yields CDR1 MNHEY and CDR2 SMNVEV (reference sequence). The ends were cut back, 5 bases at V and 1 base at J, with 5 bases in the middle. The CDR3 totals 12 residues.

The chain couples TRBV19 to TRBJ1-2, with 8 bases lining up with TRBD1. Germline V gene lookup returns CDR1 LNHDA and CDR2 SQIVND (reference sequence). Trimming at V came to 8 bases and at J to 2 bases, leaving 4 bases not matched to a gene. The CDR3 is 13 residues long. In nucleotides, the CDR3 is TGTGCCAGTGTTCGACAGGGGAACTATGGCTACACCTTC. Translating gives CASVRQGNYGYTF.